This entry concerns a single TCR beta chain. Germline CDR1 is MNHEY and CDR2 is SVGAGI. V was trimmed by 0 bases and J by 0 bases, leaving 12 bases between them. The CDR3 spans 16 residues. These data are taken from a study of blood T cell repertoires in COVID-19. Whole-study context: Some COVID-19 samples were acute and others convalescent; all came from the United States, Italy and Spain. Nucleic acid was either cDNA or gDNA, and it came from T cells, B-cell-depleted T cells, or PBMCs.

Sequencing used immunoSEQ multiplex PCR; TCRdb keeps in-frame clones, though not all of them. The repertoire holds about 58,000 clones, with approximately 80% as singletons. During active infection, Seattle patients enrolled and were then monitored through disease. The sequencing input was peripheral blood. The clonotype originates from a man in his sixties with COVID-19, enrolled during active disease. This chain connects TRBV6-5 to TRBJ2-7, with D possibly matching TRBD1 (5 bases). The CDR3 DNA sequence: TGTGCCAGCAGTTACTCTTCCCAGGGTTACTCCTACGAGCAGTACTTC. This gives the protein CASSYSSQGYSYEQYF.